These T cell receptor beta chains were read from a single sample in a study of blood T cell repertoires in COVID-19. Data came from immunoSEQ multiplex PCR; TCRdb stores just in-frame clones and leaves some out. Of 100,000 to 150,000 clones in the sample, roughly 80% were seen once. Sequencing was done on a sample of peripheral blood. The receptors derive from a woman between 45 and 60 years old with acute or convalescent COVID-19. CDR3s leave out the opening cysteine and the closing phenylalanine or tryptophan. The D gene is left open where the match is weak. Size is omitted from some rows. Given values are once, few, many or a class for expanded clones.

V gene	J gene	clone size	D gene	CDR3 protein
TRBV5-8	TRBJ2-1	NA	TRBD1	ASSSGTGWDEQF
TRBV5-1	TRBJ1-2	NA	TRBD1	ASSVNTGEGYT
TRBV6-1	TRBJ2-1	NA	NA	ASSESWGPTDEQF
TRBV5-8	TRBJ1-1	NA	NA	ASSFGRGITEAF
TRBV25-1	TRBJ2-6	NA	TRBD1	ASSEPGQTSTGANVLT
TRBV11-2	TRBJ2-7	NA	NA	ASSFYSYEQY
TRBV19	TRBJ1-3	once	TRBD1	ASSMNRGSGNTIY
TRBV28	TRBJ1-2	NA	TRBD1	ASSVPGQHSYGYT
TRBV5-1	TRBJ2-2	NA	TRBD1	ASSLDSDRSGELF
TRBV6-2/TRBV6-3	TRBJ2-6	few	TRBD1	ASSYAHRDRVSSGANVLT
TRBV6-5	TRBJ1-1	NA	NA	ASRDFPGTEAF
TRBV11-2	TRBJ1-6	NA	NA	ASSPQQNSPLH
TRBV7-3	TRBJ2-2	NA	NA	ASSFGTFGSTGELF
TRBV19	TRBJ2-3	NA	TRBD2	ASSDRGGTDTQY
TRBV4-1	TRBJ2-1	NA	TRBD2	ASSQGTSGARSYNEQF
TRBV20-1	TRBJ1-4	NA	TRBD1	SASFSGQGGEKLF
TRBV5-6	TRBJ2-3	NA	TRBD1	ASSPDRGRGDTQY
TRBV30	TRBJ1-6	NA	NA	AWSAQGRSPLH
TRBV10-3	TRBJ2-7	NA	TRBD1	ASRDSTYEQY
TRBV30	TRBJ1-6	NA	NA	AWNPNVYNSPLH
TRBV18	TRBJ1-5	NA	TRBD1	ASSSTGNQPQH
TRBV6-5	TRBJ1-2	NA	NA	ASSYLPTKRTYGYT
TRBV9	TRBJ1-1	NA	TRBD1	ASSARDRMDTEAF
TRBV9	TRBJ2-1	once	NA	ASSVGARGYNEQF
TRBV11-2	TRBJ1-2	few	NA	ASSPYDPSVYGYT
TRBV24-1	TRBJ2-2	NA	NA	ATSDLYSSEGGELF
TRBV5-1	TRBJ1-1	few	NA	ASSPTVTVNTEAF
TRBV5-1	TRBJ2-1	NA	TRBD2	ASSSTSGLYNEQF
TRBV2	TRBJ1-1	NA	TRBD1	ASSEARQGGTEAF
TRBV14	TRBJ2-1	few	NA	ASSQNLAGEQF
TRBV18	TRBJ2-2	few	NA	ASSPAGLNTGELF
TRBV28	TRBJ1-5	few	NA	ASSSGVGQPQH
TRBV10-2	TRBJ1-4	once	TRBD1	ASSERAGGSDEKLF
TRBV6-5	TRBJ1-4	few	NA	ASSTGHATNEKLF
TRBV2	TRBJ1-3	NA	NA	ASSEMGHSLSGNTIY
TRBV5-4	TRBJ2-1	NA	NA	ASSSMFRAGNEQF
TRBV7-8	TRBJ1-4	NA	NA	ASSSTVANEKLF
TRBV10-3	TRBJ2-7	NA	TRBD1	AISEQGSPYEQY
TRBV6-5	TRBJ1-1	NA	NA	ASRLDTEAF
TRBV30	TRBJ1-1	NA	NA	AWRPGPGTEAF
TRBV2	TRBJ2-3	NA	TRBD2	ASSPRTSGTSTDTQY
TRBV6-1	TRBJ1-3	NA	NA	ASSEAAGSGNTIY
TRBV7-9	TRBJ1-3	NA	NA	ASSPQGVRGNTIY
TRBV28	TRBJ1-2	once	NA	ASSLEGQGYGYT
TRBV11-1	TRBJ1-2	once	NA	ASSPRQSYGYT
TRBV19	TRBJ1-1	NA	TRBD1	ASSPRTGGTEAF